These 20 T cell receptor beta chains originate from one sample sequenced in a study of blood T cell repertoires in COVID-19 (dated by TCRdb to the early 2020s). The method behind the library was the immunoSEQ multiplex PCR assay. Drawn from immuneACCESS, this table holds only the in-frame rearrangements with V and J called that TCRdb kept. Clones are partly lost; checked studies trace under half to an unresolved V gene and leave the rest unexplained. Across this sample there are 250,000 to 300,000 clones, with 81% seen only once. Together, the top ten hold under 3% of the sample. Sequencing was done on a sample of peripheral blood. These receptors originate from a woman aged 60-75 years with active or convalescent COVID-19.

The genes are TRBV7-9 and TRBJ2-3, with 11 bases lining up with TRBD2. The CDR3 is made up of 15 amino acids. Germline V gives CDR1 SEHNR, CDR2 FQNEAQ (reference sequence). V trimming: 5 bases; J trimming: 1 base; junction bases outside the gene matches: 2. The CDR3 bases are TGTGCCAGCAGCGGACTAGCGGGTGGCACAGATACGCAGTATTTT. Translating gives CASSGLAGGTDTQYF.

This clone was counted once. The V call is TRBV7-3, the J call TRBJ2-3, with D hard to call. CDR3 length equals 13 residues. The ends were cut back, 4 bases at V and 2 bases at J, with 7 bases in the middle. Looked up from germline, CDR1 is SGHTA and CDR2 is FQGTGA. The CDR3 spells CASSSSNTDTQYF. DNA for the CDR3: TGTGCCAGCAGCTCGTCTAACACAGATACGCAGTATTTT.

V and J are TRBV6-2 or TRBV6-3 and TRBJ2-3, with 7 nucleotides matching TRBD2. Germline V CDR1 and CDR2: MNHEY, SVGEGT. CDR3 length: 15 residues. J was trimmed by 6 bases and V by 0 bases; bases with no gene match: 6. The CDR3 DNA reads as TGTGCCAGCAGTTACTCCTTCCAGGGAGGGGATACGCAGTATTTT. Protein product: CASSYSFQGGDTQYF.

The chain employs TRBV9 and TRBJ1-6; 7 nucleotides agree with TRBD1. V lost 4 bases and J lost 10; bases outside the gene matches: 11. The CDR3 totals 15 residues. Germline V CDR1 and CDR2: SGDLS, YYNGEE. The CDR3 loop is CASSPNRGRPSPLHF. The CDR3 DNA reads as TGTGCCAGCAGCCCTAACAGGGGAAGACCCTCACCCCTCCACTTT. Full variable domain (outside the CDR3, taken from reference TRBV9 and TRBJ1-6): DSGVTQTPKHLITATGQRVTLRCSPRSGDLSVYWYQQSLDQGLQFLIQYYNGEERAKGNILERFSAQQFPDLHSELNLSSLELGDSALYFCASSPNRGRPSPLHFGNGTRLTVT.

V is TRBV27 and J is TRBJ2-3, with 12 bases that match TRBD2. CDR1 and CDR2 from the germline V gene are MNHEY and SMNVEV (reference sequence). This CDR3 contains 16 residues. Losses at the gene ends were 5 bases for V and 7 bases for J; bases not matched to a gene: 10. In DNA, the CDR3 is TGTGCCAGCAGTGCCCTAGCGGGGGGGCCTCCGCATACGCAGTATTTT. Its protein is CASSALAGGPPHTQYF.

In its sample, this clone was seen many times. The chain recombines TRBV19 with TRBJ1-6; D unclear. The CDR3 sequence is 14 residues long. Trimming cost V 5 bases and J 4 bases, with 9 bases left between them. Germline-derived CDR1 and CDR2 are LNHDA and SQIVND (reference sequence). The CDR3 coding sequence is TGTGCCAGTAGTCCGGGTTTTTATAATTCACCCCTCCACTTT. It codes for CASSPGFYNSPLHF. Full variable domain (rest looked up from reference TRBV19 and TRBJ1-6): DGGITQSPKYLFRKEGQNVTLSCEQNLNHDAMYWYRQDPGQGLRLIYYSQIVNDFQKGDIAEGYSVSREKKESFPLTVTSAQKNPTAFYLCASSPGFYNSPLHFGNGTRLTVT.

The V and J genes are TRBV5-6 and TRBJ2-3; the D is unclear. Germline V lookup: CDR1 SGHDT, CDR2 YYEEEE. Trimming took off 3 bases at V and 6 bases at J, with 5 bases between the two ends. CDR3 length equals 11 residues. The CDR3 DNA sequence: TGTGCCAGCAGCTCTCCGGATACGCAGTATTTT. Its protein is CASSSPDTQYF.

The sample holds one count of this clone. The chain's CDR3 is CATSRDLWGDEGYTF. Here the CDR3 DNA reads TGTGCCACCAGCAGAGATTTATGGGGGGATGAGGGCTACACCTTC. The chain joins TRBV15 to TRBJ1-2; D may be TRBD1 (5 bases). This CDR3 is 15 amino acids long. Germline V gives CDR1 LNHNV, CDR2 YYDKDF (reference sequence). Trimming cost V 0 bases and J 8 bases, with 16 bases left between them.

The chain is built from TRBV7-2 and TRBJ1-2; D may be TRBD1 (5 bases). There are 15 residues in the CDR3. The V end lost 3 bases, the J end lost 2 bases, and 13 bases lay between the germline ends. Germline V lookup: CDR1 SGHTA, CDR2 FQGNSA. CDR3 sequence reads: CASSFFGGDNYGYTF. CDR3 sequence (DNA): TGTGCCAGCAGCTTTTTCGGGGGAGACAACTATGGCTACACCTTC.

For the CDR3, the DNA is TGTGCCAGCAGCCTCGGGGGGCTCGAGCAGTACTTC. Protein sequence: CASSLGGLEQYF. The chain joins TRBV7-9 to TRBJ2-7, with D perhaps matching TRBD2 (7 bases). The V end was cut by 5 bases, the J end by 6 bases, with 11 bases between. Germline loops: CDR1 SEHNR, CDR2 FQNEAQ (reference sequence). This CDR3 is built from 12 residues.

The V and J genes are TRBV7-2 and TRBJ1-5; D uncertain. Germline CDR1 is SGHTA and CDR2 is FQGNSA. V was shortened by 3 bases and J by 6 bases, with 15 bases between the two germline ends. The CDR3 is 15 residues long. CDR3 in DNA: TGTGCCAGCAGCTTGGGAGACACCTCCTTTCAGCCCCAGCATTTT. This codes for CASSLGDTSFQPQHF.

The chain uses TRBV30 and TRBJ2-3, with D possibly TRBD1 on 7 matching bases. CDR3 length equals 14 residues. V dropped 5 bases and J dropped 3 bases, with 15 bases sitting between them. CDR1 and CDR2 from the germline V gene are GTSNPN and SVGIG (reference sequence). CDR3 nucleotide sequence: TGTGCCTGGGTAGGAGGGGGCAGAACAGATACGCAGTATTTT. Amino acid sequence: CAWVGGGRTDTQYF. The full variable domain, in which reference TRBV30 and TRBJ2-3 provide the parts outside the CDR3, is SQTIHQWPATLVQPVGSPLSLECTVEGTSNPNLYWYRQAAGRGLQLLFYSVGIGQISSEVPQNLSASRPQDRQFILSSKKLLLSDSGFYLCAWVGGGRTDTQYFGPGTRLTVL.

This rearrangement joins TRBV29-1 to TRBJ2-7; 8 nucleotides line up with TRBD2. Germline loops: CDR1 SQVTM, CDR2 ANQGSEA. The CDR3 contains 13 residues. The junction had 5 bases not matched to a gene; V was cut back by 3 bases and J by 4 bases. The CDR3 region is CSVERGAGYEQYF. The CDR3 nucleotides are TGCAGCGTTGAGCGGGGGGCCGGTTACGAGCAGTACTTC.

The CDR3, as DNA: TGTGCCAGCAGCCCGATAGCGGGGGGACGAAGCTCCTACGAGCAGTACTTC. Protein sequence: CASSPIAGGRSSYEQYF. The chain is built from TRBV7-2 and TRBJ2-7; 10 bases match TRBD2. Germline CDR1 reads SGHTA; CDR2 reads FQGNSA. The CDR3 runs 17 residues. V lost 5 bases, J lost 0 bases, and 10 bases stayed unmatched.

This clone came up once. The CDR3 DNA follows: TGCGCCAGTCATTCCAGCGGGGAGGAGGCCTACGAGCAGTACTTC. Encoded protein: CASHSSGEEAYEQYF. This chain links TRBV5-1 with TRBJ2-7; 7 bases line up with TRBD2. This CDR3 has 15 amino acids. Germline V lookup: CDR1 SGHRS, CDR2 YFSETQ. V dropped 8 bases and J dropped 2; count of bases not matched to a gene: 13.

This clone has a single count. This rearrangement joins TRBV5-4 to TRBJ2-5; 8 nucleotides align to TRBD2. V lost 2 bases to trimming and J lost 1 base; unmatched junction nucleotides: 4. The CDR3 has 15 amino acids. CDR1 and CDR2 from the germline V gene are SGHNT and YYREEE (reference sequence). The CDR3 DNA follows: TGTGCCAGCAGCTTCACCCGGGGGGGCCAAGAGACCCAGTACTTC. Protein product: CASSFTRGGQETQYF.

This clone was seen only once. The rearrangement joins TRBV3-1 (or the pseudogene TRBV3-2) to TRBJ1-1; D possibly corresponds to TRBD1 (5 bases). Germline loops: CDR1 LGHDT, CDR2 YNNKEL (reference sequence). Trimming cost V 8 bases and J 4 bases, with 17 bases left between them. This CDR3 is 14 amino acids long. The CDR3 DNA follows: TGTGCCAGCGGGGCCTTGGGCAGGAGCACTGAAGCTTTCTTT. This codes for CASGALGRSTEAFF.

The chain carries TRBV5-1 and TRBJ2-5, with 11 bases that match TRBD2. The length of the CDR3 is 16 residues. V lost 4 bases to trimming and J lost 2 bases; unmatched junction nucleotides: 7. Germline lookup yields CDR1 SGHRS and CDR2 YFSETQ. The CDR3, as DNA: TGCGCCAGCAGCGCGAACCTAGCGGGGGGTCAAGAGACCCAGTACTTC. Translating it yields CASSANLAGGQETQYF.

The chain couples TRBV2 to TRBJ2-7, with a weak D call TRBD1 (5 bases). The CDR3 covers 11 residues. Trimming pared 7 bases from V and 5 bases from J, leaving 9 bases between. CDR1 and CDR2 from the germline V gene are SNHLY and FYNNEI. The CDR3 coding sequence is TGTGCCAGCACTCAGGGCCACGAGCAGTACTTC. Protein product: CASTQGHEQYF.

The chain's CDR3 is CASRHTDFYGYTF. The CDR3 DNA sequence: TGCGCCAGCAGACATACCGATTTCTATGGCTACACCTTC. V and J are TRBV5-1 and TRBJ1-2; D gene unclear. The CDR3 extends over 13 amino acids. CDR1 and CDR2 (germline): SGHRS, YFSETQ. Trimming cost V 5 bases and J 4 bases, with 12 bases left between them.